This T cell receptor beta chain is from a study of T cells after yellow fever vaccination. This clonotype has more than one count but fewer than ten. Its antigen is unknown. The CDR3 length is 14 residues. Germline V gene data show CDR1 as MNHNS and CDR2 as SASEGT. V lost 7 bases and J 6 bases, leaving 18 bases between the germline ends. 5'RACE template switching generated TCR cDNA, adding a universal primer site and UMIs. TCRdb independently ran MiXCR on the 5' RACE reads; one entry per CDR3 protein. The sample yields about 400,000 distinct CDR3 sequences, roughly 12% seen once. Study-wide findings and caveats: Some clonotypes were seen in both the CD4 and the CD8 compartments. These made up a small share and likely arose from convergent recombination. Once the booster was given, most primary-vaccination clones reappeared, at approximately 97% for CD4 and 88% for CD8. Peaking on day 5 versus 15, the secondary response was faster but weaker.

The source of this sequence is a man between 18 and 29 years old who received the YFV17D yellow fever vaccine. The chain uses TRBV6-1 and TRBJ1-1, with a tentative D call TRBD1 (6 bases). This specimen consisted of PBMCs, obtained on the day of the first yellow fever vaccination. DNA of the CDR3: TGTGCCAGCACCCGCCGAGGCAGGGGTCCTGAAGCTTTCTTT. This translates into CASTRRGRGPEAFF.